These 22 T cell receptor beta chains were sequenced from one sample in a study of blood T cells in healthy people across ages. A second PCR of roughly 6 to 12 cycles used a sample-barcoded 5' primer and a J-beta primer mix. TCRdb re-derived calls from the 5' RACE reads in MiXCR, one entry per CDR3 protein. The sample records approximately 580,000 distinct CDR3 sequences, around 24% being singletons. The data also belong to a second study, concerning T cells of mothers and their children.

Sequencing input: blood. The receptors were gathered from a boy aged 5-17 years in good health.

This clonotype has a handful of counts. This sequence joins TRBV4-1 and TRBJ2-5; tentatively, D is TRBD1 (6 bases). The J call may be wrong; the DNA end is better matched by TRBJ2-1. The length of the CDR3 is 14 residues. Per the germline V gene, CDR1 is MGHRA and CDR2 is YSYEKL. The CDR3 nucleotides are TGCGCCAGCAGCCAGGCTACAGGGTCCCATGAGCAGTTCTTC. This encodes CASSQATGSHEQFF.

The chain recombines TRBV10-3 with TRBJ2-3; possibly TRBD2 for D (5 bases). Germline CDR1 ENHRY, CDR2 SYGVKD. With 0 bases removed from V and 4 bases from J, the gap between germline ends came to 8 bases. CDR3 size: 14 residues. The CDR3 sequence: CAISESEAADTQYF. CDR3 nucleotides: TGTGCCATCAGTGAGTCGGAGGCTGCAGATACGCAGTATTTT.

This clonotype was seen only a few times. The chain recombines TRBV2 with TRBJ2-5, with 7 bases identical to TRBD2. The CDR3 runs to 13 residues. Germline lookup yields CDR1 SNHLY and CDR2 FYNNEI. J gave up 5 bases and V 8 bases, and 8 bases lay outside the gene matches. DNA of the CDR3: TGTGCCAGCGCACGGGGGGAAAGGGAGACCCAGTACTTC. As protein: CASARGERETQYF.

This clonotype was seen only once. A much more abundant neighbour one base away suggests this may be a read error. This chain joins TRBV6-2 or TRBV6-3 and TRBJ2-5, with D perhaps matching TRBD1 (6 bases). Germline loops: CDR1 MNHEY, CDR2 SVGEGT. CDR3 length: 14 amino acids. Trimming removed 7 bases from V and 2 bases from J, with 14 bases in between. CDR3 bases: TGTGCCAGCATACTAACAGGGAATCAAGAGACCCAGTACTTC. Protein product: CASILTGNQETQYF.

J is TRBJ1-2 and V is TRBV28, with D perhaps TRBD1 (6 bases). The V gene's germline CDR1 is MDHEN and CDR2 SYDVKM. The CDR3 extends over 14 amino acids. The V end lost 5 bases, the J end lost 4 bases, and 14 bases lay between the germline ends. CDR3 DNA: TGTGCCAGCAGTCCGATAACAGGGCTCTATGGCTACACCTTC. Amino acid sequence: CASSPITGLYGYTF.

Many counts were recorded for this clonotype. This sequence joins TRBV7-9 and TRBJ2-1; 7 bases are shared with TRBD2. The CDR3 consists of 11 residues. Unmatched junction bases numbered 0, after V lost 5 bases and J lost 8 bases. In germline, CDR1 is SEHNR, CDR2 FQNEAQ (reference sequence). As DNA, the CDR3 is TGTGCCAGCAGCCGGGGGGATGAGCAGTTCTTC. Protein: CASSRGDEQFF.

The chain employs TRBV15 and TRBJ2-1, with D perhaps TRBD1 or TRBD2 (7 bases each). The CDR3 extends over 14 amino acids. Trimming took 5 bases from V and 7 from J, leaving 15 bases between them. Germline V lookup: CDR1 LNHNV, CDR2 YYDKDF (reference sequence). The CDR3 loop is CATSPGEGANEQFF. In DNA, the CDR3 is TGTGCCACCAGCCCCGGGGAGGGGGCAAATGAGCAGTTCTTC.

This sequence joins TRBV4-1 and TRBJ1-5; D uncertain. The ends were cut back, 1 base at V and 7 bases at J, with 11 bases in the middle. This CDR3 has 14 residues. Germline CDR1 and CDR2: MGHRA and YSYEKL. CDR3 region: CASSQGMGDQPQHF. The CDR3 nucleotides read TGCGCCAGCAGCCAAGGCATGGGCGACCAGCCCCAGCATTTT.

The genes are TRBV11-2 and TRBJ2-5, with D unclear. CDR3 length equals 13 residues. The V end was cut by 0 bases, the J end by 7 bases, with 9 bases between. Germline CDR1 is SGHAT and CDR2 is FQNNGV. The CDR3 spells CASSLDYSRTQYF. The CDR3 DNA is TGTGCCAGCAGCTTAGACTATTCGAGGACCCAGTACTTC.

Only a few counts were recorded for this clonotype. CDR3 DNA sequence: TGCGCCAGCAGCTTGGTAGTGGGGGCGGACACTGAAGCTTTCTTT. Translated: CASSLVVGADTEAFF. The rearrangement uses TRBV5-1 and TRBJ1-1; tentative D call: TRBD1 (6 bases). The CDR3 consists of 15 residues. Trimming took 0 bases from V and 3 from J, leaving 12 bases between them. Germline V gene lookup returns CDR1 SGHRS and CDR2 YFSETQ.

CDR3: CASGKGLPGENQPQHF. DNA of the CDR3: TGTGCCAGTGGCAAAGGGCTCCCCGGGGAAAATCAGCCCCAGCATTTT. The rearrangement joins TRBV19 to TRBJ1-5, with D unresolved. The CDR3 has 16 amino acids. Germline V CDR1 and CDR2: LNHDA, SQIVND (reference sequence). V shed 8 bases and J shed 4 bases, with 21 bases lying between them.

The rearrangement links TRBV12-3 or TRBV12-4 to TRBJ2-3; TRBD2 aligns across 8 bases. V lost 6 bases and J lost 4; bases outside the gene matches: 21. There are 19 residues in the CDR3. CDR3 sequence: CASSSRERGLKAGADTQYF. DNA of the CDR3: TGTGCCAGCAGCTCTCGGGAGCGGGGGCTTAAAGCGGGTGCAGATACGCAGTATTTT.

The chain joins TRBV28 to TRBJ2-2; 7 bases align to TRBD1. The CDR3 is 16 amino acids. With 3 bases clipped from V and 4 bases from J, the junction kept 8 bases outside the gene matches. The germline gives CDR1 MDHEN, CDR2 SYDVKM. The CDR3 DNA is TGTGCCAGCAGTTTTGGGACAGAGGCGGTCACCGGGGAGCTGTTTTTT. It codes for CASSFGTEAVTGELFF.

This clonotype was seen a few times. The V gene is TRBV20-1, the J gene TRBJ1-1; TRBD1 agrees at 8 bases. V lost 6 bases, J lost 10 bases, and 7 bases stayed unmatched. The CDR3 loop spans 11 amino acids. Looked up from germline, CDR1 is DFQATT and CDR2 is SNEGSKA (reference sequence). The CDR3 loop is CSANGDRPAFF. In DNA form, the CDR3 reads TGCAGTGCGAATGGGGACAGGCCAGCTTTCTTT.

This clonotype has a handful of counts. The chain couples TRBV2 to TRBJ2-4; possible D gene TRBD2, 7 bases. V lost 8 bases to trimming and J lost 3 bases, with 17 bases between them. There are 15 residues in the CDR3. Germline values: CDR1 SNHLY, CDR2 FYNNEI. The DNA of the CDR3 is TGTGCCAGCCGACGGGGGGCGGAAGTCAAAAACATTCAGTACTTC. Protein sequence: CASRRGAEVKNIQYF.

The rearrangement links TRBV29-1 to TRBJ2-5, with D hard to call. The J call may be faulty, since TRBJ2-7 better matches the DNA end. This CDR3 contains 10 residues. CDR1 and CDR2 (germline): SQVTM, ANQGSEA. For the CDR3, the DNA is TGCAGCGTTGAAGAGAACGAGCAGTACTTC. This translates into CSVEENEQYF.

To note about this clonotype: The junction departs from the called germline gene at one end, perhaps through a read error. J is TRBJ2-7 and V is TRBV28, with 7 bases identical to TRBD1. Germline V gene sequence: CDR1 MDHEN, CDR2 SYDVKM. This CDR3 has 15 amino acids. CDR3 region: CAGSFRGQRAYEQYF. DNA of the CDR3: TGTGCCGGCAGTTTTAGGGGACAGAGAGCCTACGAGCAGTACTTC.

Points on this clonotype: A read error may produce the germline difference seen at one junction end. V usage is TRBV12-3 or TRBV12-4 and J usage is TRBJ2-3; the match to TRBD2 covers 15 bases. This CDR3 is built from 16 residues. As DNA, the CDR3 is TGTGCCAGCAGTCCTTGGACTAGCGGGGGGGCAGATACGGAGTATTTT. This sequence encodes CASSPWTSGGADTEYF.

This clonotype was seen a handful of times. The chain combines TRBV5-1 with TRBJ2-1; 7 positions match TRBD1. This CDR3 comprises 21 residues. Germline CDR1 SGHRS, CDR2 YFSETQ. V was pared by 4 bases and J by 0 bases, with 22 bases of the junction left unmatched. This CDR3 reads CASSHDVTRTGRPGSYNEQFF. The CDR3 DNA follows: TGCGCCAGCAGCCATGATGTAACGAGGACAGGTAGACCAGGCTCCTACAATGAGCAGTTCTTC.

CDR3 coding DNA: TGTGCCAGCAGCTTATTGGGGACTAGCGGGAGTGGTACCGGGGAGCTGTTTTTT. Translated, it gives CASSLLGTSGSGTGELFF. The rearrangement uses TRBV7-8 and TRBJ2-2, with 14 bases matching TRBD2. The CDR3 runs 18 residues. The ends lost 2 bases at V and 5 bases at J; junction bases unmatched: 7. CDR1 is SGHVS, CDR2 FQNEAQ, per germline.

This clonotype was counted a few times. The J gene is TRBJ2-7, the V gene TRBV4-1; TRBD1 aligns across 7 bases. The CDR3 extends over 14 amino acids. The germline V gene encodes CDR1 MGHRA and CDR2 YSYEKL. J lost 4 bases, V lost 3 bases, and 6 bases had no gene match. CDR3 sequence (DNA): TGCGCCAGCAGCCACCTCGACAGGGAATACGAGCAGTACTTC. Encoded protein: CASSHLDREYEQYF.

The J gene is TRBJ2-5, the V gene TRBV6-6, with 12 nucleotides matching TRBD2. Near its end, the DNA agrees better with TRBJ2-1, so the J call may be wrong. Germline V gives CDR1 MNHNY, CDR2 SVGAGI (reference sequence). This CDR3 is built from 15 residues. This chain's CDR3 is CASSPRTSGDNEQFF. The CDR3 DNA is TGTGCCAGCAGCCCCAGGACTAGCGGGGACAATGAGCAGTTCTTC.